This T cell receptor beta chain emerged from a study of shared T cell receptors in the human thymus. TCRdb's table, derived via immunoSEQ multiplex PCR, lists solely in-frame clones and lacks some. Counted here are about 380,000 clones, around 95% occurring once; the ten biggest clones make up about 0.02%. The receptor was derived from a human donor. Sequenced material: thymocytes.

The CDR3 DNA is TGCAGCCCGGGACCCAAAAGCACAGATACGCAGTATTTT. Residues: CSPGPKSTDTQYF. This chain links TRBV29-1 with TRBJ2-3, with D perhaps assigned TRBD1 or TRBD2 (5 bases each). V lost 8 bases and J 0 bases, leaving 12 bases between the germline ends. The CDR3 consists of 13 residues. The V gene's germline CDR1 is SQVTM and CDR2 ANQGSEA.